This T cell receptor beta chain is from a study of human T cells and chemical hapten exposure. One entry per CDR3 protein results from TCRdb running MiXCR on the 5' RACE reads. Counted here are around 80,000 distinct CDR3 sequences, around a sixth occurring once; the ten biggest clones make up about 6.5%. Only a few counts were recorded for this clonotype. The study extracted total RNA from unfractionated whole blood. The TCR originated in a female donor in good health.

The CDR3 loop reads CAASTSGGNEQFF. DNA for the CDR3: TGTGCCGCCTCGACTAGCGGGGGGAATGAGCAGTTCTTC. The chain has TRBV30 and TRBJ2-1, with 13 bases matching TRBD2. The CDR3 consists of 13 residues. Germline V lookup: CDR1 GTSNPN, CDR2 SVGIG (reference sequence). V lost 8 bases and J lost 7; bases outside the gene matches: 5.